One and the same sample provided the 23 T cell receptor beta chains below, sequenced in a study of technical replicates of blood from a handful of donors. Generated by immunoSEQ multiplex PCR, the TCRdb table keeps only in-frame clones and is missing some. Of some 60,000 clones listed, around 87% are singletons. Material: PBMCs. These receptors all come from a human donor in good health. Some clones in this sample may be carry-over from other donors' samples.

The chain uses TRBV6-6 and TRBJ1-2, with 8 bases lining up with TRBD1. Germline CDR1 and CDR2: MNHNY and SVGAGI (reference sequence). The CDR3 has 15 amino acids. V lost 6 bases, J lost 0 bases, and 6 bases stayed unmatched. The CDR3 DNA is TGTGCCAGCAGCCACCGGGACAGGACTAACTATGGCTACACCTTC. Amino acid sequence: CASSHRDRTNYGYTF.

The rearrangement uses TRBV7-3 and TRBJ2-1; the match to TRBD1 covers 7 bases. CDR1 and CDR2 from the germline V gene are SGHTA and FQGTGA. The trim removed 5 bases at V and 5 bases at J, leaving 12 bases unmatched. The CDR3 length is 16 residues. The DNA for the CDR3 is TGTGCCAGCAGCAACCCCTCCGGGACAGTCCACAATGAGCAGTTCTTC. The encoded protein is CASSNPSGTVHNEQFF.

V gene TRBV11-2 combines with J gene TRBJ2-7; a weak D match, TRBD1 (6 bases). The V and J ends lost 7 bases and 4 bases respectively, with 17 bases between them. The CDR3 length is 14 residues. Per germline, CDR1 SGHAT and CDR2 FQNNGV. DNA of the CDR3: TGTGCCAGCACCCTTGGGGGCCGACGTTACGAGCAGTACTTC. Translated: CASTLGGRRYEQYF.

This clone was observed a single time. The chain links TRBV10-2 to TRBJ2-5, with 8 bases identical to TRBD1. The germline V gene has CDR1 WSHSY and CDR2 SAAADI. This CDR3 is 13 amino acids long. The ends lost 5 bases at V and 3 bases at J; junction bases unmatched: 2. CDR3 sequence reads: CASSWTGKETQYF. CDR3 DNA: TGCGCCAGCAGTTGGACAGGGAAAGAGACCCAGTACTTC.

V gene TRBV10-3 combines with J gene TRBJ1-2; D remains unclear. V dropped 2 bases and J dropped 3 bases, with 13 bases sitting between them. This CDR3 has 15 amino acids. Germline CDR1 ENHRY, CDR2 SYGVKD. CDR3 loop: CAISEGGVSYYGYTF. DNA of the CDR3: TGTGCCATCAGTGAGGGAGGCGTCTCTTACTATGGCTACACCTTC.

The chain joins TRBV4-3 to TRBJ2-3; 11 nucleotides agree with TRBD2. J gave up 6 bases and V 0 bases, and 5 bases lay outside the gene matches. The CDR3 extends over 16 amino acids. Germline CDR1 is LGHNA and CDR2 is YSLEER. The CDR3 DNA reads TGCGCCAGCAGCCAAGATAAAGGACTAGCGGGCGATACGCAGTATTTT. Encoded protein: CASSQDKGLAGDTQYF.

This clone was seen only a few times. The V and J genes are TRBV6-6 and TRBJ2-7; the D gene is possibly TRBD1 (5 bases). The CDR3 runs 13 residues. Trimming took 4 bases from V and 0 from J, leaving 7 bases between them. CDR1 and CDR2 from the germline V gene are MNHNY and SVGAGI (reference sequence). The CDR3 sequence: CASSSGNSYEQYF. CDR3 coding DNA: TGTGCCAGCAGTTCAGGGAACTCCTACGAGCAGTACTTC.

The gene calls are TRBV6-5 and TRBJ2-7; D gene unclear. The ends were cut back, 0 bases at V and 4 bases at J, with 10 bases in the middle. Germline-derived CDR1 and CDR2 are MNHEY and SVGAGI. This CDR3 has 14 residues. The CDR3 sequence is CASSYSSQKYEQYF. The DNA of the CDR3 is TGTGCCAGCAGTTACTCGAGCCAAAAATACGAGCAGTACTTC.

This clone was counted a single time. This chain links TRBV6-1 with TRBJ1-2, with no clear D. The CDR3 sequence is 13 residues long. Germline V gene data show CDR1 as MNHNS and CDR2 as SASEGT. With 2 bases removed from V and 4 bases from J, the gap between germline ends came to 8 bases. The CDR3 is CASSELPVYGYTF. CDR3 coding DNA: TGTGCCAGCAGTGAACTCCCAGTCTATGGCTACACCTTC.

The genes are TRBV5-6 and TRBJ1-1; D unclear. CDR3 length: 16 amino acids. V lost 4 bases to trimming and J lost 4 bases, with 20 bases between them. Germline loops: CDR1 SGHDT, CDR2 YYEEEE. Here the CDR3 DNA reads TGTGCCAGCAGCCCATCTGAGGGTTGGGGAGGCACTGAAGCTTTCTTT. This gives the protein CASSPSEGWGGTEAFF.

The gene calls are TRBV4-3 and TRBJ2-7; D possibly corresponds to TRBD2 (6 bases). The germline gives CDR1 LGHNA, CDR2 YSLEER. The CDR3 runs 12 residues. V shed 0 bases and J shed 6 bases, with 6 bases lying between them. CDR3 sequence (DNA): TGCGCCAGCAGCCAAGAGGGGGGCGAGCAGTACTTC. It specifies CASSQEGGEQYF.

The CDR3 loop reads CASSIGRTNTEAFF. As DNA, the CDR3 is TGTGCCAGTAGTATAGGGAGAACGAACACTGAAGCTTTCTTT. This rearrangement joins TRBV19 to TRBJ1-1; D not resolved. This CDR3 is 14 amino acids long. From germline, CDR1 is LNHDA and CDR2 SQIVND (reference sequence). The V end lost 1 base, the J end lost 1 base, and 7 bases lay between the germline ends.

As DNA, the CDR3 is TGTGCCAGCAGGACCGGGTCGCGAAACACCATATATTTT. Amino acid sequence: CASRTGSRNTIYF. The chain couples TRBV6-1 to TRBJ1-3; no reliable D call. This CDR3 is 13 amino acids long. The V end was cut by 6 bases, the J end by 5 bases, with 11 bases between. Germline V gene sequence: CDR1 MNHNS, CDR2 SASEGT.

This rearrangement joins TRBV4-2 to TRBJ2-5; 12 nucleotides agree with TRBD2. Trimming took 1 base from V and 2 from J; bases not matched to a gene: 8. The CDR3 has 18 residues. Germline lookup yields CDR1 LGHNA and CDR2 YNFKEQ. The CDR3 nucleotides are TGTGCCAGCAGCCAAGCTGATTCTAGCGGGGGGGGGCAAGAGACCCAGTACTTC. Protein product: CASSQADSSGGGQETQYF.

In this sample, this clone turned up once. The genes are TRBV11-2 and TRBJ2-7; 8 bases fit TRBD1. V was clipped by 2 bases and J by 6 bases; unmatched bases: 9. The CDR3 has 15 residues. The germline V gene has CDR1 SGHAT and CDR2 FQNNGV. CDR3: CASSLMGDRLGEQYF. In DNA form, the CDR3 reads TGTGCCAGCAGCTTAATGGGGGACAGGTTAGGCGAGCAGTACTTC.

Comments on this clone: An end of the junction does not agree with germline; a read error may underlie this. The chain recombines TRBV6-6 with TRBJ2-4, with D possibly TRBD2 on 7 matching bases. CDR3 length equals 15 residues. The germline V gene encodes CDR1 MNHNY and CDR2 SVGAGI (reference sequence). The DNA for the CDR3 is TGTGCCAGCCCCGAGGCGCGGGGGCGCTTTGATCTGGGACACTTC. Translating gives CASPEARGRFDLGHF.

This clone has just one count. This chain uses TRBV2 with TRBJ1-6; 7 nucleotides align to TRBD1. This CDR3 is built from 13 residues. CDR1 is SNHLY, CDR2 FYNNEI, per germline. V lost 6 bases, J lost 10 bases, and 6 bases stayed unmatched. The CDR3 spells CASRETGQSPLHF. The DNA of the CDR3 is TGTGCCAGCAGGGAGACAGGGCAATCACCCCTCCACTTT.

The table lists this clone with a few counts. This chain uses TRBV19 with TRBJ1-6, with D possibly matching TRBD1 (5 bases). The CDR3 loop spans 15 amino acids. The germline CDR1 and CDR2 sequences are LNHDA and SQIVND (reference sequence). V dropped 4 bases and J dropped 9 bases, with 16 bases sitting between them. CDR3: CASSREGASGSPLHF. The CDR3 nucleotides are TGTGCCAGTAGTAGGGAAGGGGCGAGTGGTTCACCCCTCCACTTT.

The gene calls are TRBV7-2 and TRBJ2-2, with a possible D match to TRBD1 (5 bases). Germline CDR1 and CDR2: SGHTA and FQGNSA. CDR3 size: 14 residues. Between the trimmed V and J ends, which lost 5 bases and 5 bases, there was a span of 12 bases. The CDR3 nucleotides are TGTGCCAGCAGCACAACTACAGGAACCGGGGAGCTGTTTTTT. The encoded protein is CASSTTTGTGELFF.

This chain links TRBV7-3 with TRBJ2-1; 7 bases map to TRBD2. From germline, CDR1 is SGHTA and CDR2 FQGTGA. Trimming removed 2 bases from V and 7 bases from J; junction bases left unmatched: 2. The CDR3 is 13 residues long. The CDR3 region has the DNA TGTGCCAGCAGCTTAGGGGGGGGGAATGAGCAGTTCTTC. It is translated as CASSLGGGNEQFF.

The chain carries TRBV15 and TRBJ1-5; 8 nucleotides match TRBD1. Germline V gene data show CDR1 as LNHNV and CDR2 as YYDKDF (reference sequence). The CDR3 extends over 15 amino acids. J lost 4 bases, V lost 5 bases, and 7 bases had no gene match. The DNA of the CDR3 is TGTGCCACCAGCGGGAAGACAGGGGCTAATCAGCCCCAGCATTTT. Protein product: CATSGKTGANQPQHF. The entire variable domain, with the rest obtained from reference TRBV15 and TRBJ1-5, is as follows: DAMVIQNPRYQVTQFGKPVTLSCSQTLNHNVMYWYQQKSSQAPKLLFHYYDKDFNNEADTPDNFQSRRPNTSFCFLDIRSPGLGDTAMYLCATSGKTGANQPQHFGDGTRLSIL.

The chain has TRBV7-6 and TRBJ2-2, with 7 bases aligning to TRBD2. The CDR3 sequence is 17 residues long. Germline CDR1 SGHVS, CDR2 FNYEAQ. Unmatched junction bases numbered 9, after V lost 1 base and J lost 4 bases. CDR3 loop: CASSLGGGYHGTGELFF. In nucleotides, the CDR3 is TGTGCCAGCAGCTTAGGGGGGGGATATCACGGCACCGGGGAGCTGTTTTTT. Supplemented by reference TRBV7-6 and TRBJ2-2, the full variable domain reads GAGVSQSPRYKVTKRGQDVALRCDPISGHVSLYWYRQALGQGPEFLTYFNYEAQQDKSGLPNDRFSAERPEGSISTLTIQRTEQRDSAMYRCASSLGGGYHGTGELFFGEGSRLTVL.

The chain combines TRBV7-2 with TRBJ2-2, with 7 bases fitting TRBD2. The V segment lost 5 bases and the J segment 5 bases; nucleotides outside the gene matches: 11. Germline CDR1 is SGHTA and CDR2 is FQGNSA. The CDR3 extends over 16 amino acids. The CDR3 here is CASSPPKGLLTGELFF. As DNA, the CDR3 is TGTGCCAGCAGCCCTCCTAAGGGACTACTTACCGGGGAGCTGTTTTTT.